The sequence of this T cell receptor (beta chain) was determined in a study of T cell repertoires in cytomegalovirus infection. Study overall: Public TCR beta signatures provided an indication of both CMV infection and a matching HLA type. Regarding the study as a whole: Predominance within the ex vivo response was attributable to HLA-C-restricted CMV-specific TCR beta clonotypes. People with CMV and the relevant HLA were identified by cumulative public TCR beta family frequency.

CDR3 size: 15 residues. Trimming took off 6 bases at V and 4 bases at J, with 16 bases between the two ends. This clonotype was found a few times. Its antigen is not identified. MiXCR, applied by TCRdb to the reads, yields one record per CDR3 protein. The sample records about 740,000 distinct CDR3 sequences, less than 40% being singletons. The source material was PBMCs. V usage is TRBV12-3 or TRBV12-4 and J usage is TRBJ2-1; D is possibly TRBD2 (7 bases). The receptor's source is a human donor in good health (CMV status not recorded). Some clones in this sample may be carry-over from other donors' samples. The CDR3 reads CASSPEGGGYNEQFF. The DNA of the CDR3 is TGTGCCAGCAGCCCAGAGGGGGGGGGTTACAATGAGCAGTTCTTC.